Sequencing of this T cell receptor beta chain was carried out in a study of cytomegalovirus exposure and HLA in healthy donors. PCR used 60 Vbeta primers and 13 Jbeta primers. The protocol was immunoSEQ multiplex PCR, while the TCRdb copy is restricted to in-frame clones and leaves out a portion. Of roughly 170,000 clones listed, about 72% were seen once; the top ten hold over 1.2%. Donors consisted of healthy bone marrow donors. In nominal health when sampled, donors likely had unrecorded immune exposures nonetheless. A word on this clone: Its antigen is as yet unknown.

Regarding the study as a whole: Exclusion applied to some V segments, including TRBV6-2 and TRBV6-3, as they were indistinguishable.

The germline V and J ends were trimmed by 7 bases and 0 bases, with 12 bases remaining between them. Germline V gene lookup returns CDR1 LNHDA and CDR2 SQIVND (reference sequence). The CDR3 length is 14 residues. What was sequenced was PBMCs. The receptor was derived from a girl between 10 and 17 years old in good health and CMV-seronegative. The V call is TRBV19, the J call TRBJ2-5; D possibly corresponds to TRBD1 (5 bases). For the CDR3, the DNA is TGTGCCAGTACTACTTCAGGGCACCAAGAGACCCAGTACTTC. Translation: CASTTSGHQETQYF.